Reported below is one T cell receptor (beta chain). Its cognate antigen is unknown. This sample is drawn from a study of shared clonotypes between healthy human individuals. Findings and limits, study-wide: A few donors had 4% to 6.5% of their naive CD4 clonotypes in common.

The data were produced by immunoSEQ multiplex PCR, yet TCRdb's version contains in-frame clones alone and is incomplete. This sample has about 380,000 clones, with 95% to 97% found just once. The CDR3 is 14 residues long. The germline gives CDR1 SGHDN, CDR2 FVKESK. V lost 0 bases and J 5 bases, leaving 10 bases between the germline ends. This receptor was identified in a man aged 25 to 40 in good health. Sample: memory CD8+ T cells sorted from blood. Noted subset: CD45RO+ cells pooled with CCR7-negative TemRA cells. This chain links TRBV14 with TRBJ2-5; TRBD1 might be the D (5 bases). CDR3: CASSQDLGVETQYF. CDR3 DNA: TGTGCCAGCAGCCAAGATCTAGGGGTGGAGACCCAGTACTTC.